This TCR beta chain was recorded in a study of T-cell reconstitution after alpha-beta-depleted transplantation in children. Molecular barcoding with unique molecular identifiers was used for the TCRbeta library. One entry per CDR3 protein, called by TCRdb with MiXCR from the PCR reads. The profile shows 280,000 or so distinct CDR3 sequences, approximately 10% of them singletons. This clonotype was counted at least ten times. V shed 7 bases and J 2 bases; nucleotides not matched to a gene: 8. Germline V lookup: CDR1 SEHNR, CDR2 FQNEAQ (reference sequence). CDR3 length: 14 residues. The sequencing used peripheral blood, collected 180 days after TCRalphabeta/CD19-depleted stem cell transplant. The V and J genes are TRBV7-9 and TRBJ2-7; 7 bases align to TRBD1. The TCR comes from a male patient under 10 years old who had a stem cell transplant for chronic granulomatous disease, so the T cells may come from the graft donor. CDR3 sequence: CASTRTGVTYEQYF. CDR3 coding DNA: TGTGCCAGCACCAGAACAGGGGTTACCTACGAGCAGTACTTC.